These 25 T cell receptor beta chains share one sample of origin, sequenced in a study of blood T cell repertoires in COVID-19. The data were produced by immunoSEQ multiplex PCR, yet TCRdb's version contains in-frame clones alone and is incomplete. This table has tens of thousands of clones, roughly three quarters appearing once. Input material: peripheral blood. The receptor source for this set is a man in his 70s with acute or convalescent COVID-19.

In DNA form, the CDR3 reads TGTGCCAGCAGCGTAGGGACAGGGGTGTCCTACGAGCAGTACTTC. It codes for CASSVGTGVSYEQYF. The chain combines TRBV9 with TRBJ2-7; 9 bases are a match to TRBD1. J was trimmed by 1 base and V by 0 bases; bases with no gene match: 2. The CDR3 totals 15 residues. Germline V gene sequence: CDR1 SGDLS, CDR2 YYNGEE.

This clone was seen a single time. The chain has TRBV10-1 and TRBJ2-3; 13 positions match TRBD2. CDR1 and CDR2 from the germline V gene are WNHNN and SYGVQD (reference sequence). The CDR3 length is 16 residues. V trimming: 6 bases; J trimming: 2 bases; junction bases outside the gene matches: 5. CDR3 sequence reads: CASRAGLAGFTDTQYF. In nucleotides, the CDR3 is TGCGCCAGCAGGGCGGGACTAGCGGGGTTCACAGATACGCAGTATTTT.

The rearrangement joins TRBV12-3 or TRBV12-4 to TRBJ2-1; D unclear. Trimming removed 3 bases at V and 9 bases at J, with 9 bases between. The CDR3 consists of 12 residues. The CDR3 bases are TGTGCCAGCAGTTTCTCGAGGCCTGAGCAGTTCTTC. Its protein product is CASSFSRPEQFF.

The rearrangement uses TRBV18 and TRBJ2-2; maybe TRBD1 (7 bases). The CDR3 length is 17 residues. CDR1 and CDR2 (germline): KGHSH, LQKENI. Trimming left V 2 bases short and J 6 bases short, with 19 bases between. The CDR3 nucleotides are TGTGCCAGCTCACCAGTTTCTGCAGGGGGGAAGTCCGGGGAGCTGTTTTTT. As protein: CASSPVSAGGKSGELFF.

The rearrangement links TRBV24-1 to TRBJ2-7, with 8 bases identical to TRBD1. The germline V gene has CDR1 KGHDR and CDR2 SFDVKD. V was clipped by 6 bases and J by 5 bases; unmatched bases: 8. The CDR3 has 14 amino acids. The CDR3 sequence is CATSPGQGIHEQYF. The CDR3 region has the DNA TGTGCCACCAGTCCCGGACAGGGTATACACGAGCAGTACTTC.

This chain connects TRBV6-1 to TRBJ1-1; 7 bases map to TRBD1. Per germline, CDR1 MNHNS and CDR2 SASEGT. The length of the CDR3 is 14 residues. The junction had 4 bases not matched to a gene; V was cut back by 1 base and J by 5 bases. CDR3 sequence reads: CASSEDGRGTEAFF. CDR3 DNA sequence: TGTGCCAGCAGTGAAGATGGCAGGGGGACTGAAGCTTTCTTT.

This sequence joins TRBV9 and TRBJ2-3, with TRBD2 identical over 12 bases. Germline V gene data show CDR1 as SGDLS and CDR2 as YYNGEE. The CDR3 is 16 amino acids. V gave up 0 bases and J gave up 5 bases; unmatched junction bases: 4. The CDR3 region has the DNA TGTGCCAGCAGCGTAGTGGCTAGCGGGAGGGTAGATACGCAGTATTTT. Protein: CASSVVASGRVDTQYF.

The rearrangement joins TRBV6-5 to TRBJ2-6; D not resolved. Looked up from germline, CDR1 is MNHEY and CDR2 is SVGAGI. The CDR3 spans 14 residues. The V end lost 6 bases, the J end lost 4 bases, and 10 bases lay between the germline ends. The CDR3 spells CASRHRPGANVLTF. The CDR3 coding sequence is TGTGCCAGCAGACACCGTCCCGGGGCCAACGTCCTGACTTTC.

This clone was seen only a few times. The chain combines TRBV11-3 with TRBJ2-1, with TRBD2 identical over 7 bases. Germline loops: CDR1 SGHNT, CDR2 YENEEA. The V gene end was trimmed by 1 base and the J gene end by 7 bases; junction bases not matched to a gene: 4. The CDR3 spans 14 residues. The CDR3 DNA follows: TGTGCCAGCAGCTTAGCGGGAGGCTATAATGAGCAGTTCTTC. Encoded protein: CASSLAGGYNEQFF.

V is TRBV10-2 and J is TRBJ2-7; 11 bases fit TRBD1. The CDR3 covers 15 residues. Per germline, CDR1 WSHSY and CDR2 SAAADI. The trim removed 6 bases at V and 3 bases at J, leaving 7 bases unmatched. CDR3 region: CASRDTGTGGYEQYF. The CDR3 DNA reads TGCGCCAGCAGAGATACCGGGACAGGGGGCTACGAGCAGTACTTC.

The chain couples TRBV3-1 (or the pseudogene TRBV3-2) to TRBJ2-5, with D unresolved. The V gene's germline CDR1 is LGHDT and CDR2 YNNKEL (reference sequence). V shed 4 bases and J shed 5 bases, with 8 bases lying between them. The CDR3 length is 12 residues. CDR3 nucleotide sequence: TGTGCCAGCAGCCCCCTGTTCGAGACCCAGTACTTC. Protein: CASSPLFETQYF.

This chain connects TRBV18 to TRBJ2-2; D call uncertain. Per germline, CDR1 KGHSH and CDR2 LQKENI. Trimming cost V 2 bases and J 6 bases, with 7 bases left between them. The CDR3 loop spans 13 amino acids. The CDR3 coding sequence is TGTGCCAGCTCACCAGATAGATCCGGGGAGCTGTTTTTT. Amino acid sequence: CASSPDRSGELFF. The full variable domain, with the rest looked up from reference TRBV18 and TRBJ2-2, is NAGVMQNPRHLVRRRGQEARLRCSPMKGHSHVYWYRQLPEEGLKFMVYLQKENIIDESGMPKERFSAEFPKEGPSILRIQQVVRGDSAAYFCASSPDRSGELFFGEGSRLTVL.

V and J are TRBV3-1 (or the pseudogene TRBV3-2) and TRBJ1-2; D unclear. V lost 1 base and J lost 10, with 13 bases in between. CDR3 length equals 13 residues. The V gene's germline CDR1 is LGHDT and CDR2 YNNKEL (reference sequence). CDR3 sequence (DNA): TGTGCCAGCAGCCAAGCTGGGGAGAGTTTCTACACCTTC. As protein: CASSQAGESFYTF.

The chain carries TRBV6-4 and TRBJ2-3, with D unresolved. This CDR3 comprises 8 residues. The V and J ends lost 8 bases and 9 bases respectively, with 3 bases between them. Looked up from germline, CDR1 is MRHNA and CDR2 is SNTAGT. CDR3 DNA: TGTGCCAGCGTAACGCAGTATTTT. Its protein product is CASVTQYF.

This CDR3 is CASSPGGRETQYF. CDR3 DNA sequence: TGTGCCAGCTCACCGGGAGGGCGAGAGACCCAGTACTTC. The V gene is TRBV18, the J gene TRBJ2-5, with 7 bases aligning to TRBD2. Losses at the gene ends were 3 bases for V and 4 bases for J; bases not matched to a gene: 2. The CDR3 loop spans 13 amino acids. The germline CDR1 and CDR2 sequences are KGHSH and LQKENI.

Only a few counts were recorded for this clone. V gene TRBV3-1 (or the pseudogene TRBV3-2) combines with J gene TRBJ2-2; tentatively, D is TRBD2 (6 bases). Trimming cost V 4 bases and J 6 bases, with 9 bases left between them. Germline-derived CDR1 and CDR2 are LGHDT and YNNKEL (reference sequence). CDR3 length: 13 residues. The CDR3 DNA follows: TGTGCCAGCAGCCTCCGGAGGGCCGGGGAGCTGTTTTTT. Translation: CASSLRRAGELFF.

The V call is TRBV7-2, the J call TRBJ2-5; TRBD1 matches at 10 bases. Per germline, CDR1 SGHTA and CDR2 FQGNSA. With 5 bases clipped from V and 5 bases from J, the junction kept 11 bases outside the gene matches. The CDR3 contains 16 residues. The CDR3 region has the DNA TGTGCCAGCAGCCCCCAAGGGACAGGGGCGGTCGAGACCCAGTACTTC. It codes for CASSPQGTGAVETQYF. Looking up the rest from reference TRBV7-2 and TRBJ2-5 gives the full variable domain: GAGVSQSPSNKVTEKGKDVELRCDPISGHTALYWYRQSLGQGLEFLIYFQGNSAPDKSGLPSDRFSAERTGGSVSTLTIQRTQQEDSAVYLCASSPQGTGAVETQYFGPGTRLLVL.

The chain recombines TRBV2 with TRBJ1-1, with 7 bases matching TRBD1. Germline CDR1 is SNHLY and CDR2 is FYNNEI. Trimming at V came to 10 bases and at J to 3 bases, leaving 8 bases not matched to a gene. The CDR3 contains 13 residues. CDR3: CATRGQQYTEAFF. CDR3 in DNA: TGTGCCACCCGGGGACAGCAGTACACTGAAGCTTTCTTT.

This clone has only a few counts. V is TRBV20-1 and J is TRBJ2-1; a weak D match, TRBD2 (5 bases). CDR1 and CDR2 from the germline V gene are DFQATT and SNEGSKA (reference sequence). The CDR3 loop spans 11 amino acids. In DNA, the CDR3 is TGCATGACGAATAGCGACAATGAGCAGTTCTTC. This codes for CMTNSDNEQFF.

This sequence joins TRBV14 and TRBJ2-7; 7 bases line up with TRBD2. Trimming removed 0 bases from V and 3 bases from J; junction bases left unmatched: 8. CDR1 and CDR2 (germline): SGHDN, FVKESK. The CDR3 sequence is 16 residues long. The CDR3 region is CASSQESGVLFYEQYF. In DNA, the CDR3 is TGTGCCAGCAGCCAAGAGAGCGGGGTACTCTTCTACGAGCAGTACTTC.

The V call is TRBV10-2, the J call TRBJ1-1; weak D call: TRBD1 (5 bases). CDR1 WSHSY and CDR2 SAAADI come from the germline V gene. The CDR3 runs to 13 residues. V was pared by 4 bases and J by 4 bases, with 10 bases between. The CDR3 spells CASSGRGSTEAFF. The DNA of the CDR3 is TGCGCCAGCAGTGGTAGGGGCTCCACTGAAGCTTTCTTT.

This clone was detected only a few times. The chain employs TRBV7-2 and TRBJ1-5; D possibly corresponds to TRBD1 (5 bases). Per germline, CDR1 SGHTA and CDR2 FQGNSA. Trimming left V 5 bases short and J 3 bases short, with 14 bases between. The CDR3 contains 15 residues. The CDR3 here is CASSIQKGSNQPQHF. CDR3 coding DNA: TGTGCCAGCAGCATCCAAAAGGGGTCCAATCAGCCCCAGCATTTT.

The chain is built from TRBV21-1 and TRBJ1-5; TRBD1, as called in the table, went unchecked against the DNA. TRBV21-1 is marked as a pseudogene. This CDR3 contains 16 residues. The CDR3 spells CASSKHRDKRNQPQHF. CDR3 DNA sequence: TGTGCCAGCAGCAAGCACCGGGACAAACGCAATCAGCCCCAGCATTTT.

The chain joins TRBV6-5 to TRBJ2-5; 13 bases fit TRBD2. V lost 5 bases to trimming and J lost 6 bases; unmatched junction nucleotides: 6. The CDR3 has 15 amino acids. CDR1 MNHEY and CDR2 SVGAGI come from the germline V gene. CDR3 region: CASSRRTSGGQTQYF. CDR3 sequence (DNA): TGTGCCAGCAGTCGTAGGACTAGCGGGGGTCAGACCCAGTACTTC.

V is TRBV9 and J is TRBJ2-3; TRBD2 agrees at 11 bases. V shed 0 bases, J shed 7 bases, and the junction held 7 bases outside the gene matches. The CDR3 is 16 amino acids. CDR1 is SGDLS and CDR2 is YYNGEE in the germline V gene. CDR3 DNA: TGTGCCAGCAGCGTAGGGTTAGCGGGAGGGTCCAATACGCAGTATTTT. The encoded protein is CASSVGLAGGSNTQYF.